The 23 T cell receptor beta chains below all came from one sample that was sequenced in a study of T-cell reconstitution after alpha-beta-depleted transplantation in children. This sample's TCRbeta library carried unique molecular identifier barcodes. TCRdb passed the PCR reads through MiXCR, listing each CDR3 protein once. The sample lists nearly 350,000 distinct CDR3 sequences; 15% to 20% were seen once. The material was PBMCs, mostly from graft donor cells, obtained 360 days after TCRalphabeta/CD19-depleted stem cell transplant. Receptors were obtained from a male patient aged 2 to 9 who had a stem cell transplant for acute lymphoblastic leukemia, so the T cells may come from the graft donor.

The table lists this clonotype with a few counts. The chain employs TRBV24-1 and TRBJ2-3; TRBD1 matches 7 bases. The length of the CDR3 is 16 residues. Germline CDR1 is KGHDR and CDR2 is SFDVKD. V lost 6 bases and J lost 2; bases outside the gene matches: 10. CDR3 sequence (DNA): TGTGCCACCAGTTCGGTGGGACAGATAGACACAGATACGCAGTATTTT. It translates to CATSSVGQIDTDTQYF.

V and J are TRBV6-2 or TRBV6-3 and TRBJ2-2, with TRBD1 matching over 7 bases. V was pared by 2 bases and J by 5 bases, with 2 bases of the junction left unmatched. The CDR3 runs 14 residues. From germline, CDR1 is MNHEY and CDR2 SVGEGT. The CDR3 DNA follows: TGTGCCAGCAGTTACGTGGACAGGACCGGGGAGCTGTTTTTT. This translates into CASSYVDRTGELFF.

This clonotype came up many times. The chain uses TRBV4-1 and TRBJ1-1; D might be TRBD1 (5 bases). Germline V gives CDR1 MGHRA, CDR2 YSYEKL. Trimming took 0 bases from V and 0 from J, leaving 14 bases between them. CDR3 size: 17 residues. The CDR3 protein is CASSQDTMGRMNTEAFF. As DNA, the CDR3 is TGCGCCAGCAGCCAAGATACAATGGGACGGATGAACACTGAAGCTTTCTTT.

V gene TRBV12-3 or TRBV12-4 combines with J gene TRBJ2-7; 7 nucleotides line up with TRBD2. The CDR3 extends over 16 amino acids. The V segment lost 1 base and the J segment 2 bases; nucleotides outside the gene matches: 8. CDR3: CASSLVVGLAAYEQYF. The CDR3 nucleotides are TGTGCCAGCAGTTTAGTTGTAGGGCTAGCGGCCTACGAGCAGTACTTC.

CDR3 sequence: CAISDLAGGGDTQYF. Here the CDR3 DNA reads TGTGCCATCAGTGATCTAGCGGGAGGGGGAGATACGCAGTATTTT. V gene TRBV10-3 combines with J gene TRBJ2-3; 12 nucleotides agree with TRBD2. Losses at the gene ends were 3 bases for V and 5 bases for J; bases not matched to a gene: 3. Germline CDR1 ENHRY, CDR2 SYGVKD. This CDR3 region has 15 residues.

CDR3 residues: CSVEAVGRGQGRKTQYF. The CDR3 nucleotides read TGCAGCGTTGAAGCGGTAGGCAGAGGGCAGGGCCGCAAGACCCAGTACTTC. The chain employs TRBV29-1 and TRBJ2-5; D possibly matches TRBD1 or TRBD2 (5 bases each). This CDR3 has 17 amino acids. V lost 1 base and J lost 6, with 24 bases in between. Per the germline V gene, CDR1 is SQVTM and CDR2 is ANQGSEA.

The CDR3 reads CASSIDPLARAETQYF. CDR3 coding DNA: TGTGCCAGTAGTATAGATCCACTAGCGAGGGCTGAGACCCAGTACTTC. The V and J genes are TRBV19 and TRBJ2-5, with 7 positions matching TRBD2. The CDR3 extends over 16 amino acids. V lost 0 bases, J lost 5 bases, and 9 bases stayed unmatched. Germline V gene lookup returns CDR1 LNHDA and CDR2 SQIVND (reference sequence).

The chain links TRBV25-1 to TRBJ1-5; possibly TRBD1 for D (5 bases). Trimming shortened V by 8 bases and J by 0 bases, and 11 bases separated the two germline ends. CDR1 and CDR2 (germline): MGHDK, SYGVNS. The CDR3 covers 14 residues. CDR3 region: CASGGTSSNQPQHF. The CDR3 nucleotides read TGTGCCAGCGGGGGGACGTCTAGCAATCAGCCCCAGCATTTT.

This clonotype was counted only a few times. The chain combines TRBV2 with TRBJ2-7; D is ambiguous. The germline gives CDR1 SNHLY, CDR2 FYNNEI. CDR3 length: 13 residues. Trimming removed 3 bases from V and 1 base from J, with 7 bases in between. The CDR3 nucleotides read TGTGCCAGCAGTGATGGGGAATCCTACGAGCAGTACTTC. Translated: CASSDGESYEQYF.

This clonotype was seen at least ten times. The rearrangement links TRBV24-1 to TRBJ2-7; D uncertain. With 2 bases removed from V and 3 bases from J, the gap between germline ends came to 19 bases. The CDR3 sequence is 17 residues long. Germline CDR1 is KGHDR and CDR2 is SFDVKD. The CDR3 region is CATSDYLFPNSLYEQYF. DNA for the CDR3: TGTGCCACCAGTGATTATTTATTCCCTAACAGCCTCTACGAGCAGTACTTC.

The chain uses TRBV9 and TRBJ2-2; a possible D gene is TRBD1 (6 bases). This CDR3 is 16 amino acids long. Trimming removed 4 bases from V and 1 base from J, with 14 bases in between. The germline gives CDR1 SGDLS, CDR2 YYNGEE. CDR3 DNA: TGTGCCAGCAGCACAAGACAGGCCCAGAACACCGGGGAGCTGTTTTTT. This gives the protein CASSTRQAQNTGELFF. Complete variable domain (other parts from reference TRBV9 and TRBJ2-2): DSGVTQTPKHLITATGQRVTLRCSPRSGDLSVYWYQQSLDQGLQFLIQYYNGEERAKGNILERFSAQQFPDLHSELNLSSLELGDSALYFCASSTRQAQNTGELFFGEGSRLTVL.

The sample holds a few counts of this clonotype. The rearrangement links TRBV10-3 to TRBJ2-7; no clear D. Trimming shortened V by 2 bases and J by 0 bases, and 14 bases separated the two germline ends. Germline-derived CDR1 and CDR2 are ENHRY and SYGVKD. This CDR3 has 16 residues. In DNA form, the CDR3 reads TGTGCCATCAGTGAGGTCGGCAGTCGGGCCTCCTACGAGCAGTACTTC. It yields the protein CAISEVGSRASYEQYF.

This clonotype has a handful of counts. The V and J genes are TRBV2 and TRBJ1-2, with D unclear. V dropped 4 bases and J dropped 4 bases, with 13 bases sitting between them. Looked up from germline, CDR1 is SNHLY and CDR2 is FYNNEI. The CDR3 is 14 amino acids. The CDR3 sequence is CASSARPTSYGYTF. For the CDR3, the DNA is TGTGCCAGCAGTGCTCGTCCGACGTCCTATGGCTACACCTTC. Looking up the rest from reference TRBV2 and TRBJ1-2 gives the full variable domain: EPEVTQTPSHQVTQMGQEVILRCVPISNHLYFYWYRQILGQKVEFLVSFYNNEISEKSEIFDDQFSVERPDGSNFTLKIRSTKLEDSAMYFCASSARPTSYGYTFGSGTRLTVV.

The chain recombines TRBV20-1 with TRBJ2-5, with 12 bases that match TRBD2. CDR1 DFQATT and CDR2 SNEGSKA come from the germline V gene (reference sequence). The CDR3 has 16 amino acids. V lost 3 bases and J lost 2; bases outside the gene matches: 7. CDR3 sequence (DNA): TGCAGTGCTAGGCCCCCGGGACTAGCGGGTCAAGAGACCCAGTACTTC. This codes for CSARPPGLAGQETQYF.

V is TRBV28 and J is TRBJ2-7, with 8 bases that match TRBD2. Trimming at V came to 4 bases and at J to 3 bases, leaving 11 bases not matched to a gene. CDR3 length: 16 amino acids. In germline, CDR1 is MDHEN, CDR2 SYDVKM. The CDR3 nucleotides are TGTGCCAGCAGTTCAACTGCCGGGACTAGGAGCTACGAGCAGTACTTC. It encodes CASSSTAGTRSYEQYF.

The chain joins TRBV20-1 to TRBJ2-7; D is unresolved. Germline lookup yields CDR1 DFQATT and CDR2 SNEGSKA (reference sequence). This CDR3 comprises 12 residues. Deletions cut 3 bases from V and 3 bases from J, with 9 bases between. The CDR3 region is CSARMGIYEQYF. CDR3 nucleotide sequence: TGCAGTGCTAGGATGGGGATCTACGAGCAGTACTTC.

The sample holds a few counts of this clonotype. V and J are TRBV28 and TRBJ2-7; 10 nucleotides align to TRBD1. Germline-derived CDR1 and CDR2 are MDHEN and SYDVKM. The CDR3 is 14 amino acids. V lost 10 bases to trimming and J lost 2 bases; unmatched junction nucleotides: 8. The CDR3 loop reads CATLVGTGAYEQYF. In DNA form, the CDR3 reads TGTGCCACCCTGGTGGGGACAGGGGCCTACGAGCAGTACTTC.

The chain joins TRBV30 to TRBJ2-3; D perhaps matches TRBD1 (7 bases). V was shortened by 8 bases and J by 4 bases, with 10 bases between the two germline ends. Germline-derived CDR1 and CDR2 are GTSNPN and SVGIG (reference sequence). This CDR3 has 11 amino acids. The CDR3 DNA follows: TGTGCCGGGGGGACAGCAGATACGCAGTATTTT. This codes for CAGGTADTQYF.

The sample holds a few counts of this clonotype. This chain links TRBV12-3 or TRBV12-4 with TRBJ1-5, with D maybe TRBD1 (6 bases). The V and J ends lost 5 bases and 2 bases respectively, with 13 bases between them. This CDR3 is 15 amino acids long. The CDR3 here is CASSPRGYGNQPQHF. In nucleotides, the CDR3 is TGTGCCAGCAGTCCCAGGGGTTACGGCAATCAGCCCCAGCATTTT.

The sample holds a few counts of this clonotype. This chain uses TRBV6-1 with TRBJ2-1, with a tentative D call TRBD1 (6 bases). Trimming shortened V by 6 bases and J by 3 bases, and 18 bases separated the two germline ends. The CDR3 covers 16 residues. Germline loops: CDR1 MNHNS, CDR2 SASEGT. The CDR3 DNA reads TGTGCCAGCAGCCCAATTTTGACAGGTAGCTACAATGAGCAGTTCTTC. The encoded protein is CASSPILTGSYNEQFF.

The genes are TRBV10-3 and TRBJ1-2; D may be TRBD1 (5 bases). The CDR3 has 16 residues. Per the germline V gene, CDR1 is ENHRY and CDR2 is SYGVKD. V was cut by 0 bases and J by 0 bases, with 11 bases left in between. CDR3 DNA sequence: TGTGCCATCAGTGAGTCTGGGGGAGGAGCTAACTATGGCTACACCTTC. As protein: CAISESGGGANYGYTF.

In its sample, this clonotype was seen a few times. Here the CDR3 reads CASSHPQGGEQYF. The CDR3 bases are TGCGCCAGCAGCCACCCACAGGGCGGCGAGCAGTACTTC. This chain connects TRBV4-1 to TRBJ2-7; tentatively, D is TRBD1 (6 bases). CDR3 length equals 13 residues. Per the germline V gene, CDR1 is MGHRA and CDR2 is YSYEKL. V lost 3 bases and J 6 bases, leaving 12 bases between the germline ends.

This clonotype was counted at least ten times. This rearrangement joins TRBV28 to TRBJ1-6, with D hard to call. This CDR3 contains 15 residues. V was clipped by 5 bases and J by 0 bases, with 8 bases between them. Germline CDR1 MDHEN, CDR2 SYDVKM. The CDR3 loop is CASSIGSSYNSPLHF. Here the CDR3 DNA reads TGTGCCAGCAGTATTGGGAGCTCCTATAATTCACCCCTCCACTTT.